The 18 T cell receptor beta chains below come from one sample, sequenced in a study of blood T cells in healthy people across ages. A second roughly 6 to 12 cycle PCR used barcoded and J-beta primers. In TCRdb, the 5' RACE reads were re-called with MiXCR into one record per CDR3 protein. The sample includes about 1.8 million distinct CDR3 sequences, about 49% seen only once; the top ten take less than 2.5%. Material: blood. These receptors came from a woman aged 40 to 49 in good health.

The V and J genes are TRBV20-1 and TRBJ2-7, with 12 positions matching TRBD2. CDR3 length: 13 residues. Trimming cost V 6 bases and J 5 bases; bases outside gene matches: 5. Germline assignment: CDR1 DFQATT and CDR2 SNEGSKA (reference sequence). This CDR3 is CSAWTSGAHEQYF. The CDR3 region has the DNA TGCAGTGCCTGGACTAGCGGGGCCCACGAGCAGTACTTC.

This chain uses TRBV25-1 with TRBJ1-2; tentatively, D is TRBD1 (5 bases). The CDR3 has 12 residues. V was cut by 7 bases and J by 7 bases, with 13 bases left in between. CDR1 and CDR2 from the germline V gene are MGHDK and SYGVNS. The CDR3 coding sequence is TGTGCCAGCATGGCCAGGGACGGTGGCTACACCTTC. Encoded protein: CASMARDGGYTF.

The rearrangement uses TRBV11-1 and TRBJ1-2; 8 positions agree with TRBD1. The germline V gene encodes CDR1 SGHAT and CDR2 FQDESV (reference sequence). Trimming cost V 3 bases and J 0 bases; bases outside gene matches: 9. This CDR3 contains 17 residues. The CDR3 is CASSLGTGEITNYGYTF. Here the CDR3 DNA reads TGTGCCAGCAGCTTGGGGACAGGAGAAATTACTAACTATGGCTACACCTTC.

The chain links TRBV7-2 to TRBJ2-1; D gene unclear. There are 13 residues in the CDR3. Trimming shortened V by 5 bases and J by 9 bases, and 14 bases separated the two germline ends. CDR1 is SGHTA, CDR2 FQGNSA, per germline. This CDR3 reads CASSPVMGTEQFF. The CDR3 DNA follows: TGTGCCAGCAGCCCCGTCATGGGAACTGAGCAGTTCTTC.

This chain joins TRBV15 and TRBJ2-5, with D tentatively TRBD1 (6 bases). The length of the CDR3 is 16 residues. The germline CDR1 and CDR2 sequences are LNHNV and YYDKDF (reference sequence). With 1 base removed from V and 1 base from J, the gap between germline ends came to 13 bases. The CDR3 here is CATSRARGRTQETQYF. CDR3 coding DNA: TGTGCCACCAGCAGAGCCAGGGGACGGACCCAAGAGACCCAGTACTTC.

This clonotype has just a few counts. This chain links TRBV7-2 with TRBJ2-5, with D possibly matching TRBD2 (5 bases). The V and J ends lost 5 bases and 5 bases respectively, with 18 bases between them. Germline loops: CDR1 SGHTA, CDR2 FQGNSA. The CDR3 totals 15 residues. For the CDR3, the DNA is TGTGCCAGCAGCCGCTCTCTCGGGGATAAGGAGACCCAGTACTTC. Translating it yields CASSRSLGDKETQYF.

This clonotype was detected only a few times. The V and J genes are TRBV7-9 and TRBJ2-4; D unclear. Trimming cost V 4 bases and J 3 bases, with 10 bases left between them. The germline gives CDR1 SEHNR, CDR2 FQNEAQ (reference sequence). The CDR3 has 14 amino acids. The CDR3 reads CASSWVNSKNIQYF. In DNA, the CDR3 is TGTGCCAGCAGCTGGGTCAACAGCAAAAACATTCAGTACTTC.

The chain joins TRBV20-1 to TRBJ2-5; 8 bases match TRBD1. In germline, CDR1 is DFQATT, CDR2 SNEGSKA (reference sequence). This CDR3 comprises 14 residues. Trimming cost V 3 bases and J 3 bases; bases outside gene matches: 6. The CDR3 nucleotides are TGCAGTGCTAGGTGGACAGGGTCAAAAGAGACCCAGTACTTC. This codes for CSARWTGSKETQYF.

The chain has TRBV27 and TRBJ2-7; possibly TRBD1 or TRBD2 for D (5 bases each). The CDR3 contains 15 residues. Germline-derived CDR1 and CDR2 are MNHEY and SMNVEV (reference sequence). V lost 6 bases and J lost 3, with 18 bases in between. In DNA form, the CDR3 reads TGTGCCAGCAGCCCCTCAGGGCTAGCTCTCTACGAGCAGTACTTC. This encodes CASSPSGLALYEQYF.

The chain couples TRBV3-1 to TRBJ1-6; the D gene is possibly TRBD1 (5 bases). The V gene lost 7 bases and the J gene lost 8 bases, with 15 bases spanning the gap. The CDR3 loop spans 14 amino acids. The germline V gene encodes CDR1 LGHDT and CDR2 YNNKEL (reference sequence). CDR3 coding DNA: TGTGCCAGCACCCCAGGCAGGGTTGATTCACCCCTCCACTTT. It is translated as CASTPGRVDSPLHF.

The chain has TRBV4-1 and TRBJ2-1, with D possibly TRBD1 on 6 matching bases. The ends were cut back, 0 bases at V and 0 bases at J, with 15 bases in the middle. The CDR3 contains 18 residues. Germline V gives CDR1 MGHRA, CDR2 YSYEKL. CDR3 region: CASSQDPPGASSYNEQFF. CDR3 bases: TGCGCCAGCAGCCAAGATCCTCCAGGGGCGAGCTCCTACAATGAGCAGTTCTTC.

This clonotype was picked up a small number of times. The germline gene is not matched at one end of the junction; a read error may be the cause. The J gene is TRBJ2-5, the V gene TRBV7-7, with TRBD1 matching 8 bases. This CDR3 is 14 amino acids long. Germline loops: CDR1 SSHAT, CDR2 FNYEAQ (reference sequence). CDR3 DNA: TGTGCTAGCAGCTTAGGGACAGGCGTCGATGAGCAGTACTTC. Translating gives CASSLGTGVDEQYF.

This sequence joins TRBV20-1 and TRBJ2-1, with 11 bases matching TRBD2. Germline assignment: CDR1 DFQATT and CDR2 SNEGSKA (reference sequence). CDR3 length equals 15 residues. The V gene end was trimmed by 3 bases and the J gene end by 6 bases; junction bases not matched to a gene: 7. This CDR3 reads CSASGTSGGLNEQFF. CDR3 DNA: TGCAGTGCTAGCGGTACTAGCGGGGGCCTCAATGAGCAGTTCTTC.

This chain uses TRBV4-1 with TRBJ2-5, with D perhaps matching TRBD1 (5 bases). The CDR3 is 15 amino acids. V was trimmed by 3 bases and J by 4 bases, leaving 15 bases between them. The germline V gene has CDR1 MGHRA and CDR2 YSYEKL. CDR3 in amino acids: CASSHPDKGRETQYF. DNA for the CDR3: TGCGCCAGCAGCCACCCGGACAAGGGTAGAGAGACCCAGTACTTC.

This chain links TRBV7-9 with TRBJ2-1; the D gene is possibly TRBD2 (6 bases). In germline, CDR1 is SEHNR, CDR2 FQNEAQ (reference sequence). The CDR3 loop spans 17 amino acids. Trimming took off 5 bases at V and 0 bases at J, with 17 bases between the two ends. In nucleotides, the CDR3 is TGTGCCAGCAGCGGGGTTGGGCGGGGAAGCTCCTACAATGAGCAGTTCTTC. As protein: CASSGVGRGSSYNEQFF.

The J gene is TRBJ2-1, the V gene TRBV7-2; 8 bases line up with TRBD2. The CDR3 is made up of 15 amino acids. Trimming cost V 7 bases and J 5 bases; bases outside gene matches: 10. CDR1 SGHTA and CDR2 FQGNSA come from the germline V gene. The CDR3 sequence is CASTRGGASDNEQFF. In nucleotides, the CDR3 is TGTGCCAGCACACGGGGGGGAGCCAGCGACAATGAGCAGTTCTTC.

This clonotype appeared a few times. The genes are TRBV6-5 and TRBJ2-7; maybe TRBD2 (6 bases). Germline CDR1 reads MNHEY; CDR2 reads SVGAGI. The CDR3 has 16 amino acids. The ends were cut back, 5 bases at V and 0 bases at J, with 17 bases in the middle. The CDR3 region has the DNA TGTGCCAGCAGTAGGCCGTTGATGGGGGGCTCCTACGAGCAGTACTTC. Translating gives CASSRPLMGGSYEQYF.

The chain carries TRBV7-2 and TRBJ2-4; D possibly corresponds to TRBD2 (5 bases). The CDR3 extends over 15 amino acids. The V gene's germline CDR1 is SGHTA and CDR2 FQGNSA. Trimming pared 1 base from V and 1 base from J, leaving 8 bases between. The CDR3 DNA is TGTGCCAGCAGCTTAGAAAGGGAGGCCAAAAACATTCAGTACTTC. This codes for CASSLEREAKNIQYF.